This passage covers 32 T cell receptor beta chains from one sample sequenced in a study of blood T cells in healthy people across ages (dated by TCRdb to between 2014 and 2017). The method was 5' RACE. The listed sequencing device is Illumina HiSeq 2500. A second roughly 6 to 12 cycle PCR used a sample-barcoded 5' primer and a J-beta primer mix. TCRdb itself trimmed the public reads at Q25 with fastp, ran MiXCR and retained productive beta chains. Duplicate CDR3 protein sequences are folded into a single record with the most common DNA and genes. Present in this sample are 850,000 to 950,000 distinct CDR3 sequences, around 30% of which were seen just once. Approximately 15% of the sample belongs to the ten largest clones. Source material: blood. The source of these receptors is a woman older than 75 in good health.

This rearrangement joins TRBV7-2 to TRBJ1-5, with 9 bases matching TRBD1. Germline values: CDR1 SGHTA, CDR2 FQGNSA. CDR3 length: 15 amino acids. The ends lost 5 bases at V and 3 bases at J; junction bases unmatched: 5. CDR3: CASSLWTGDNQPQHF. The CDR3 DNA follows: TGTGCCAGCAGCCTGTGGACAGGGGACAATCAGCCCCAGCATTTT.

About this clonotype: Possible read error: a much larger clone is one base away. The chain recombines TRBV6-2 or TRBV6-3 with TRBJ2-7, with a possible D match to TRBD1 (6 bases). The germline V gene has CDR1 MNHEY and CDR2 SVGEGT. This CDR3 spans 14 amino acids. DNA for the CDR3: TGTGCCAGCAGTTACTCGGACAGCCTACCCGAGCGGTACTTC. It translates to CASSYSDSLPERYF.

This clonotype is a singleton in its sample. One base away lies a much larger clone, so this may be a sequencing read error. V is TRBV10-2 and J is TRBJ2-4; 8 nucleotides align to TRBD1. The germline gives CDR1 WSHSY, CDR2 SAAADI. CDR3 length: 13 amino acids. V lost 10 bases to trimming and J lost 3 bases; unmatched junction nucleotides: 5. The CDR3 coding sequence is TGCGCCACGACAGGGGATGTCAAAAACATTCAGTACTTC. Its translation is CATTGDVKNIQYF.

This clonotype was counted only a few times. The chain has TRBV5-1 and TRBJ1-4; D is ambiguous. V was pared by 0 bases and J by 3 bases, with 6 bases between. This CDR3 comprises 14 residues. CDR1 SGHRS and CDR2 YFSETQ come from the germline V gene. CDR3 in amino acids: CASSLVGSNEKLFF. CDR3 bases: TGCGCCAGCAGCTTGGTCGGGTCTAATGAAAAACTGTTTTTT.

This chain uses TRBV7-2 with TRBJ2-1, with 10 bases lining up with TRBD2. Trimming took 3 bases from V and 8 from J; bases not matched to a gene: 7. The CDR3 loop spans 15 amino acids. Germline V CDR1 and CDR2: SGHTA, FQGNSA. CDR3 sequence: CASSFQRGGFYEQFF. CDR3 coding DNA: TGTGCCAGCAGCTTTCAGCGGGGGGGCTTTTATGAGCAGTTCTTC.

V usage is TRBV7-2 and J usage is TRBJ2-1; D unclear. Trimming removed 1 base from V and 2 bases from J, with 9 bases in between. The CDR3 covers 15 residues. CDR1 is SGHTA, CDR2 FQGNSA, per germline. CDR3 sequence: CASSLEAQPYNEQFF. CDR3 DNA sequence: TGTGCCAGCAGCTTAGAAGCACAGCCCTACAATGAGCAGTTCTTC.

The V call is TRBV21-1, the J call TRBJ1-1; TRBD1, the D gene given by the table, was not confirmed from the DNA. TRBV21-1 is a recognized pseudogene. This CDR3 has 16 residues. CDR3 loop: CVSSKIPGHADTEAFF. The CDR3 DNA sequence: TGTGTCAGCAGCAAAATCCCGGGACATGCGGACACTGAAGCTTTCTTT.

The chain is built from TRBV20-1 and TRBJ1-5, with TRBD1 as a possible D gene (6 bases). Per germline, CDR1 DFQATT and CDR2 SNEGSKA (reference sequence). Trimming removed 6 bases at V and 0 bases at J, with 12 bases between. The CDR3 extends over 14 amino acids. CDR3 nucleotide sequence: TGCAGTGCGGTACAGGGATATAGCAATCAGCCCCAGCATTTT. Translating it yields CSAVQGYSNQPQHF.

Many counts were recorded for this clonotype. The junction does not match germline at one end; this may be a read error. The chain joins TRBV27 to TRBJ2-1, with 9 bases matching TRBD1. This CDR3 has 14 amino acids. Germline V gene lookup returns CDR1 MNHEY and CDR2 SMNVEV (reference sequence). CDR3 protein: CTSRGQGTYNEQFF. CDR3 nucleotide sequence: TGTACCAGCAGGGGACAGGGTACCTACAATGAGCAGTTCTTC.

About this clonotype: This is likely a read error, given that the CDR3 carries no conserved phenylalanine or tryptophan at its end. This chain connects TRBV20-1 to TRBJ2-7; 10 nucleotides agree with TRBD1. The V gene end was trimmed by 6 bases and the J gene end by 7 bases; junction bases not matched to a gene: 12. The CDR3 loop spans 14 amino acids. CDR1 is DFQATT and CDR2 is SNEGSKA in the germline V gene (reference sequence). CDR3: CSARPGQGIFEQYC. As DNA, the CDR3 is TGCAGTGCCCGACCGGGACAGGGGATTTTTGAGCAGTACTGC.

The chain uses TRBV6-6 and TRBJ1-5, with 7 positions matching TRBD1. The V gene's germline CDR1 is MNHNY and CDR2 SVGAGI (reference sequence). The CDR3 is 15 residues long. J lost 2 bases, V lost 6 bases, and 7 bases had no gene match. CDR3 sequence reads: CASRDRDSGNQPQHF. In nucleotides, the CDR3 is TGTGCCAGCAGAGACAGGGACAGCGGCAATCAGCCCCAGCATTTT.

Worth noting for this clonotype: One end of the junction varies from germline; a read error may be responsible. The CDR3 is CACSLAVDRGYGYTF. Written as DNA, the CDR3 is TGCGCCTGCAGCCTCGCCGTCGACAGGGGGTATGGCTACACCTTC. The chain is built from TRBV5-1 and TRBJ1-2; 9 nucleotides line up with TRBD1. In germline, CDR1 is SGHRS, CDR2 YFSETQ. CDR3 length: 15 amino acids.

This chain links TRBV20-1 with TRBJ1-3; D is perhaps TRBD1 (5 bases). V shed 0 bases and J shed 1 base, with 13 bases lying between them. Germline V gene sequence: CDR1 DFQATT, CDR2 SNEGSKA (reference sequence). This CDR3 is 16 amino acids long. The CDR3: CSARDSLRGSGNTIYF. DNA for the CDR3: TGCAGTGCTAGAGATTCTCTGCGGGGGTCTGGAAACACCATATATTTT.

The chain employs TRBV11-2 and TRBJ2-7; 13 nucleotides align to TRBD2. The J call may be mistaken, given a closer DNA end match to TRBJ2-5. The CDR3 loop spans 17 amino acids. CDR1 and CDR2 from the germline V gene are SGHAT and FQNNGV. This CDR3 reads CASSLRTSGGGWRTQYF. The CDR3 DNA reads as TGTGCCAGCAGCTTAAGGACTAGCGGGGGAGGGTGGAGGACCCAGTACTTC.

This clonotype was counted a few times. The gene calls are TRBV12-3 or TRBV12-4 and TRBJ2-3, with D tentatively TRBD1 or TRBD2 (6 bases each). The germline V and J ends were trimmed by 7 bases and 15 bases, with 26 bases remaining between them. The CDR3 runs to 14 residues. CDR3 in amino acids: CASTYGGGTDMEYF. For the CDR3, the DNA is TGTGCCAGCACATATGGAGGGGGAACAGATATGGAATATTTT.

This clonotype was picked up many times. The rearrangement links TRBV27 to TRBJ1-2, with D possibly TRBD1 on 5 matching bases. Deletions cut 6 bases from V and 5 bases from J, with 16 bases between. Germline values: CDR1 MNHEY, CDR2 SMNVEV (reference sequence). The CDR3 extends over 14 amino acids. In nucleotides, the CDR3 is TGTGCCAGCAGCACAAGGACGGACACTTATGGCTACACCTTC. As protein: CASSTRTDTYGYTF.

In this sample, this clonotype turned up many times. The chain combines TRBV18 with TRBJ2-5, with 7 bases aligning to TRBD2. The CDR3 extends over 15 amino acids. Germline CDR1 and CDR2: KGHSH and LQKENI. V trimming: 3 bases; J trimming: 5 bases; junction bases outside the gene matches: 9. This CDR3 is CASSPSYGGTETQYF. The CDR3 DNA follows: TGTGCCAGCTCACCTTCTTACGGGGGGACGGAGACCCAGTACTTC.

This clonotype was seen many times. The chain links TRBV6-5 to TRBJ2-3; 12 nucleotides line up with TRBD2. The ends lost 1 base at V and 4 bases at J; junction bases unmatched: 6. This CDR3 is 17 amino acids long. The germline gives CDR1 MNHEY, CDR2 SVGAGI. CDR3 region: CASSYYLAGGLPDTQYF. In nucleotides, the CDR3 is TGTGCCAGCAGTTACTACCTAGCGGGGGGGTTGCCAGATACGCAGTATTTT.

The chain employs TRBV3-1 and TRBJ2-5; TRBD2 matches 7 bases. The J call may be faulty, since TRBJ2-7 better matches the DNA end. The CDR3 runs to 13 residues. Germline lookup yields CDR1 LGHDT and CDR2 YNNKEL (reference sequence). The CDR3 DNA reads TGTGCCAGCAGCCAAGATAGCGGGTACGAGCAGTACTTC. Its protein product is CASSQDSGYEQYF.

This clonotype came up a few times. The chain uses TRBV3-1 and TRBJ1-2, with 8 bases fitting TRBD1. Unmatched junction bases numbered 10, after V lost 5 bases and J lost 8 bases. This CDR3 has 14 residues. CDR1 and CDR2 from the germline V gene are LGHDT and YNNKEL (reference sequence). The CDR3 loop is CASSTRTGMRGYTF. The CDR3 DNA reads as TGTGCCAGCAGCACCCGGACAGGGATGAGGGGCTACACCTTC.

This clonotype was detected many times. Possible read error: a much larger clone is one base away. This sequence joins TRBV10-3 and TRBJ2-5; TRBD2 agrees at 11 bases. This CDR3 is 15 amino acids long. J was trimmed by 11 bases and V by 0 bases; bases with no gene match: 8. Germline CDR1 is ENHRY and CDR2 is SYGVKD. CDR3 region: CAISESSSGGNEQYF. The CDR3 DNA follows: TGTGCCATCAGTGAGTCTTCTAGCGGGGGGAATGAGCAGTACTTC.

A few counts support this clonotype. The chain employs TRBV7-2 and TRBJ2-2, with no clear D. CDR3 length: 14 residues. Germline CDR1 is SGHTA and CDR2 is FQGNSA. With 0 bases removed from V and 6 bases from J, the gap between germline ends came to 8 bases. Here the CDR3 DNA reads TGTGCCAGCAGCTTAGCGCTGCAGGCCGGGGAGCTGTTTTTT. Translated: CASSLALQAGELFF.

This clonotype was picked up a small number of times. This chain's CDR3 is CASTSLRVTGGSPLHF. CDR3 DNA: TGTGCCAGCACCTCCCTCCGGGTGACAGGGGGTTCACCCCTCCACTTT. V gene TRBV6-2 or TRBV6-3 combines with J gene TRBJ1-6, with 9 bases identical to TRBD1. V lost 7 bases to trimming and J lost 9 bases; unmatched junction nucleotides: 13. Per the germline V gene, CDR1 is MNHEY and CDR2 is SVGEGT. The CDR3 is 16 residues long.

This clonotype was counted ten times or more. The J gene is TRBJ2-3, the V gene TRBV6-2 or TRBV6-3; either TRBD1 or TRBD2 may supply D (5 bases each). Trimming left V 8 bases short and J 10 bases short, with 16 bases between. Germline values: CDR1 MNHEY, CDR2 SVGEGT. This CDR3 is built from 12 residues. DNA of the CDR3: TGTGCCAGCTCCCTAGGGGACGTGGCGCAGTATTTT. Its protein product is CASSLGDVAQYF.

Details on this clonotype: With a much larger clone just one base away, this may be a read error. CDR3 region: CASSLEGVEAFF. The CDR3 DNA reads as TGTGCCAGCAGCTTAGAAGGGGTAGAAGCTTTCTTT. The chain combines TRBV7-9 with TRBJ1-1; D might be TRBD1 (5 bases). The germline V gene has CDR1 SEHNR and CDR2 FQNEAQ (reference sequence). This CDR3 is built from 12 residues. Trimming left V 1 base short and J 8 bases short, with 8 bases between.

This clonotype was recorded at least ten times. This CDR3 reads CSAPRAGGTDTQYF. The CDR3 DNA reads TGCAGTGCCCCCCGGGCGGGGGGCACAGATACGCAGTATTTT. V and J are TRBV20-1 and TRBJ2-3; 7 positions match TRBD2. The CDR3 totals 14 residues. J gave up 1 base and V 6 bases, and 7 bases lay outside the gene matches. From germline, CDR1 is DFQATT and CDR2 SNEGSKA (reference sequence).

This clonotype was detected a few times. It may be a read error: a sequence one base away is much more abundant. The chain uses TRBV6-2 or TRBV6-3 and TRBJ2-1, with 7 bases aligning to TRBD2. The CDR3 runs 15 residues. Germline V gene data show CDR1 as MNHEY and CDR2 as SVGEGT. The CDR3 bases are TGTGCCAGCAGTTTCGGCGGGGGAATCTACAATGGGCAGTTCTTC. Protein product: CASSFGGGIYNGQFF.

This clonotype was seen ten or more times. The rearrangement links TRBV3-1 to TRBJ2-7, with 7 nucleotides matching TRBD1. Germline CDR1 reads LGHDT; CDR2 reads YNNKEL (reference sequence). After removal of 4 bases from V and 2 bases from J, the junction contained 5 bases not matched to a gene. The CDR3 sequence is 14 residues long. The CDR3 is CASSLQQGTYEQYF. In DNA form, the CDR3 reads TGTGCCAGCAGCCTACAACAGGGGACCTACGAGCAGTACTTC.

This clonotype came up a few times. V is TRBV6-2 or TRBV6-3 and J is TRBJ2-1, with 7 bases aligning to TRBD2. Germline-derived CDR1 and CDR2 are MNHEY and SVGEGT. The CDR3 loop spans 12 amino acids. The V segment lost 6 bases and the J segment 9 bases; nucleotides outside the gene matches: 5. The chain's CDR3 is CASREGRVEQFF. CDR3 bases: TGTGCCAGCAGAGAAGGGAGGGTTGAGCAGTTCTTC.

This clonotype was counted at least ten times. The rearrangement links TRBV10-3 to TRBJ2-5; D perhaps matches TRBD2 (7 bases). Germline V gene data show CDR1 as ENHRY and CDR2 as SYGVKD. V was cut by 7 bases and J by 5 bases, with 17 bases left in between. The CDR3 has 14 residues. The CDR3 loop is CAIKGGHMEETQYF. In DNA, the CDR3 is TGTGCCATCAAGGGGGGGCATATGGAGGAGACCCAGTACTTC.

In its sample, this clonotype was seen a few times. The gene calls are TRBV11-2 and TRBJ2-7; no clear D. V lost 2 bases and J 0 bases, leaving 8 bases between the germline ends. CDR3 length: 14 residues. CDR1 is SGHAT and CDR2 is FQNNGV in the germline V gene. Here the CDR3 DNA reads TGTGCCAGCAGCTTATACCCCAGCTCCTACGAGCAGTACTTC. This sequence encodes CASSLYPSSYEQYF.

This chain uses TRBV27 with TRBJ1-1; the match to TRBD1 covers 8 bases. Germline V gene lookup returns CDR1 MNHEY and CDR2 SMNVEV (reference sequence). This CDR3 has 18 residues. The J segment lost 0 bases and the V segment lost 6 bases, leaving 15 bases of the junction unmatched. The CDR3 loop reads CASRKDRAGGTLNTEAFF. Here the CDR3 DNA reads TGTGCCAGCAGAAAGGACAGGGCGGGAGGTACTTTGAACACTGAAGCTTTCTTT.